These 25 T cell receptor beta chains were sequenced from one sample in a study of T cell responses to AZD1222 COVID-19 vaccine (dated by TCRdb to the early 2020s). Library preparation was by the immunoSEQ multiplex PCR assay. In its TCRdb copy, this immuneACCESS table keeps in-frame sequences only and misses some clones. Where compared with another copy, unresolved V genes explain less than half of these, and the others have no known cause. For this sample the table gives 90,000 to 120,000 clones, of which around 94% were detected only once. Jointly, the top ten make up approximately 2.2% of the sample. Explained via the paper, the time point label denotes: baseline before first vaccination. Sequencing used peripheral blood, obtained on day 0 of AZD1222 vaccination. These receptors all stem from an adult in good health.

This chain uses TRBV2 with TRBJ2-7, with 9 bases fitting TRBD1. J was trimmed by 2 bases and V by 6 bases; bases with no gene match: 8. Germline V CDR1 and CDR2: SNHLY, FYNNEI. CDR3 length: 15 residues. The DNA for the CDR3 is TGTGCCAGCAGCACAGCCGGGACAGGGCCCTACGAGCAGTACTTC. This gives the protein CASSTAGTGPYEQYF.

The V and J genes are TRBV19 and TRBJ1-6; D unclear. This CDR3 region has 14 residues. Between the trimmed V and J ends, which lost 5 bases and 6 bases, there was a span of 11 bases. Germline loops: CDR1 LNHDA, CDR2 SQIVND (reference sequence). CDR3 sequence (DNA): TGTGCCAGTAGTTCCGGACTGGGTAATTCACCCCTCCACTTT. Protein sequence: CASSSGLGNSPLHF.

The chain joins TRBV19 to TRBJ2-3; D remains ambiguous. The CDR3 runs 12 residues. V lost 3 bases and J lost 5, with 6 bases in between. Germline assignment: CDR1 LNHDA and CDR2 SQIVND (reference sequence). This CDR3 is CASSINLDTQYF. CDR3 bases: TGTGCCAGTAGTATTAATTTAGATACGCAGTATTTT.

The chain is built from TRBV19 and TRBJ1-3; D is unclear. This CDR3 has 18 residues. The V gene's germline CDR1 is LNHDA and CDR2 SQIVND (reference sequence). Deletions cut 3 bases from V and 2 bases from J, with 20 bases between. CDR3 bases: TGTGCCAGTAGTATCCCTTCCCCGGCGAGCTTTACTGGAAACACCATATATTTT. Its translation is CASSIPSPASFTGNTIYF.

The chain joins TRBV28 to TRBJ1-3; TRBD1 is a possible D gene (6 bases). This CDR3 is 16 amino acids long. V was clipped by 4 bases and J by 0 bases, with 13 bases between them. Looked up from germline, CDR1 is MDHEN and CDR2 is SYDVKM. CDR3 residues: CASSWDNKYSGNTIYF. The CDR3 bases are TGTGCCAGCAGTTGGGACAACAAGTACTCTGGAAACACCATATATTTT.

This sequence joins TRBV30 and TRBJ1-2, with D perhaps TRBD1 (6 bases). V dropped 5 bases and J dropped 6 bases, with 19 bases sitting between them. This CDR3 is built from 14 residues. Germline V gene sequence: CDR1 GTSNPN, CDR2 SVGIG (reference sequence). In nucleotides, the CDR3 is TGTGCCTGGGGTCGTGGGCAGGGGAAGGATGGCTACACCTTC. This sequence encodes CAWGRGQGKDGYTF.

The V call is TRBV4-1, the J call TRBJ1-5; TRBD1 is a possible D gene (5 bases). The CDR3 is 14 amino acids. Trimming shortened V by 4 bases and J by 6 bases, and 13 bases separated the two germline ends. Germline V CDR1 and CDR2: MGHRA, YSYEKL. CDR3 sequence reads: CASSPWEGIQPQHF. In DNA form, the CDR3 reads TGCGCCAGCAGCCCTTGGGAGGGGATTCAGCCCCAGCATTTT.

DNA for the CDR3: TGTGCCAGCAGCTTCGCGGGGGGCACGCAGTATTTT. Translated: CASSFAGGTQYF. This rearrangement joins TRBV7-2 to TRBJ2-3, with TRBD2 identical over 8 bases. Germline V gene sequence: CDR1 SGHTA, CDR2 FQGNSA. V was pared by 3 bases and J by 9 bases, with 2 bases of the junction left unmatched. CDR3 length: 12 residues.

The rearrangement links TRBV7-9 to TRBJ2-3; no reliable D call. This CDR3 comprises 13 residues. Trimming pared 1 base from V and 2 bases from J, leaving 4 bases between. Germline lookup yields CDR1 SEHNR and CDR2 FQNEAQ (reference sequence). CDR3 sequence: CASSLEDTDTQYF. The CDR3 DNA follows: TGTGCCAGCAGCTTAGAGGACACAGATACGCAGTATTTT.

This clone was detected once. The CDR3: CASSPGQHTGELFF. In nucleotides, the CDR3 is TGTGCCAGCAGCCCAGGACAGCACACCGGGGAGCTGTTTTTT. The chain combines TRBV6-2 or TRBV6-3 with TRBJ2-2; weak D call: TRBD1 (6 bases). CDR1 and CDR2 (germline): MNHEY, SVGEGT. The CDR3 is 14 residues long. The V end lost 6 bases, the J end lost 3 bases, and 11 bases lay between the germline ends.

The gene calls are TRBV6-5 and TRBJ1-1, with D possibly being TRBD1 (5 bases). Germline values: CDR1 MNHEY, CDR2 SVGAGI. This CDR3 has 15 residues. V was shortened by 2 bases and J by 5 bases, with 15 bases between the two germline ends. The CDR3 loop reads CASSYTRGSGTEAFF. The CDR3 region has the DNA TGTGCCAGCAGTTACACGAGGGGTTCGGGAACTGAAGCTTTCTTT.

This clone was counted only a few times. The chain is built from TRBV24-1 and TRBJ1-5; 8 nucleotides match TRBD1. Trimming cost V 3 bases and J 6 bases; bases outside gene matches: 0. The CDR3 has 13 amino acids. The germline V gene has CDR1 KGHDR and CDR2 SFDVKD. In DNA, the CDR3 is TGTGCCACCAGTGATGACAGGGGTCAGCCCCAGCATTTT. Translated: CATSDDRGQPQHF.

The chain combines TRBV7-2 with TRBJ1-1, with D perhaps TRBD1 (5 bases). The CDR3 runs to 14 residues. Trimming cost V 5 bases and J 7 bases, with 17 bases left between them. From germline, CDR1 is SGHTA and CDR2 FQGNSA. The CDR3 is CASSPSWGGNEAFF. The CDR3 nucleotides are TGTGCCAGCAGCCCCAGTTGGGGGGGGAATGAAGCTTTCTTT.

This chain links TRBV15 with TRBJ1-1; TRBD1 is a possible D gene (6 bases). CDR1 LNHNV and CDR2 YYDKDF come from the germline V gene (reference sequence). Trimming removed 0 bases at V and 6 bases at J, with 11 bases between. The CDR3 runs 14 residues. CDR3 sequence (DNA): TGTGCCACCAGCAGAGATCAGGGGACGGCTGAAGCTTTCTTT. Its protein product is CATSRDQGTAEAFF.

The V and J genes are TRBV27 and TRBJ2-1; no definite D call. The CDR3 is made up of 11 amino acids. V dropped 2 bases and J dropped 9 bases, with 5 bases sitting between them. Germline CDR1 MNHEY, CDR2 SMNVEV (reference sequence). For the CDR3, the DNA is TGTGCCAGCAGTTTACTCGGTGAGCAGTTCTTC. It translates to CASSLLGEQFF.

The chain recombines TRBV4-1 with TRBJ1-1; D uncertain. The CDR3 spans 14 residues. The germline V and J ends were trimmed by 3 bases and 4 bases, with 12 bases remaining between them. CDR1 is MGHRA and CDR2 is YSYEKL in the germline V gene. The CDR3 region has the DNA TGCGCCAGCAGCCAGGATCGCAGAGGCACTGAAGCTTTCTTT. Protein: CASSQDRRGTEAFF.

This rearrangement joins TRBV28 to TRBJ2-3; D is uncertain. Trimming cost V 5 bases and J 5 bases, with 17 bases left between them. Per germline, CDR1 MDHEN and CDR2 SYDVKM. The CDR3 spans 15 residues. CDR3 in amino acids: CASSQYIKRQDTQYF. The DNA for the CDR3 is TGTGCCAGCAGTCAATATATCAAACGCCAAGATACGCAGTATTTT.

The rearrangement joins TRBV28 to TRBJ1-2, with 10 bases matching TRBD1. Per the germline V gene, CDR1 is MDHEN and CDR2 is SYDVKM. The CDR3 extends over 16 amino acids. V lost 6 bases and J lost 5; bases outside the gene matches: 12. The CDR3 nucleotides read TGTGCCAGCAGATTGAACCCTCCGGGACAGGGGTATGGCTACACCTTC. Protein product: CASRLNPPGQGYGYTF.

The gene calls are TRBV3-1 (or the pseudogene TRBV3-2) and TRBJ2-5; a weak D match, TRBD1 (6 bases). The CDR3 loop spans 16 amino acids. Trimming removed 4 bases at V and 3 bases at J, with 18 bases between. CDR1 LGHDT and CDR2 YNNKEL come from the germline V gene (reference sequence). CDR3 coding DNA: TGTGCCAGCAGCCCCTACACCGAGACAGGAGAAGAGACCCAGTACTTC. Amino acid sequence: CASSPYTETGEETQYF.

The chain has TRBV7-3 and TRBJ1-1; TRBD1 matches 8 bases. Per germline, CDR1 SGHTA and CDR2 FQGTGA. This CDR3 is built from 14 residues. V shed 5 bases and J 4 bases; nucleotides not matched to a gene: 6. CDR3 loop: CASSEQGGGTEAFF. For the CDR3, the DNA is TGTGCCAGCAGCGAACAGGGGGGAGGCACTGAAGCTTTCTTT.

This chain joins TRBV28 and TRBJ2-2; D not certain. V was shortened by 8 bases and J by 5 bases, with 12 bases between the two germline ends. Germline CDR1 and CDR2: MDHEN and SYDVKM. This CDR3 spans 13 amino acids. Here the CDR3 reads CASLWLETGELFF. The CDR3 DNA sequence: TGTGCCAGCCTTTGGTTAGAGACCGGGGAGCTGTTTTTT.

This sequence joins TRBV7-3 and TRBJ1-2, with 9 bases aligning to TRBD1. This CDR3 region has 15 residues. CDR1 SGHTA and CDR2 FQGTGA come from the germline V gene. V was clipped by 2 bases and J by 5 bases; unmatched bases: 6. CDR3 coding DNA: TGTGCCAGCAGCTTATCACCGGGACAGGGATATGGCTACACCTTC. Translation gives CASSLSPGQGYGYTF.

J is TRBJ2-1 and V is TRBV7-9; 9 positions match TRBD1. CDR3 length: 14 amino acids. Trimming took 3 bases from V and 6 from J; bases not matched to a gene: 3. Looked up from germline, CDR1 is SEHNR and CDR2 is FQNEAQ (reference sequence). The CDR3 spells CASSFDRGSNEQFF. The CDR3 DNA sequence: TGTGCCAGCAGCTTCGACAGGGGGTCCAATGAGCAGTTCTTC.

The sample holds one count of this clone. The chain has TRBV7-9 and TRBJ1-1; 8 positions agree with TRBD1. CDR1 is SEHNR, CDR2 FQNEAQ, per germline (reference sequence). V lost 5 bases, J lost 3 bases, and 11 bases stayed unmatched. The CDR3 consists of 16 residues. The CDR3 DNA is TGTGCCAGCAGCCTAACAGAGGACAGGGCGGACACTGAAGCTTTCTTT. It yields the protein CASSLTEDRADTEAFF. Full variable domain (remainder filled in from reference TRBV7-9 and TRBJ1-1): DTGVSQNPRHKITKRGQNVTFRCDPISEHNRLYWYRQTLGQGPEFLTYFQNEAQLEKSRLLSDRFSAERPKGSFSTLEIQRTEQGDSAMYLCASSLTEDRADTEAFFGQGTRLTVV.

The chain recombines TRBV15 with TRBJ1-2; 10 bases line up with TRBD1. The germline V gene has CDR1 LNHNV and CDR2 YYDKDF (reference sequence). Trimming cost V 0 bases and J 9 bases; bases outside gene matches: 10. The CDR3 has 16 amino acids. CDR3 loop: CATSREFRTGGGSYTF. CDR3 coding DNA: TGTGCCACCAGCAGAGAATTCAGGACAGGGGGTGGTAGCTACACCTTC.